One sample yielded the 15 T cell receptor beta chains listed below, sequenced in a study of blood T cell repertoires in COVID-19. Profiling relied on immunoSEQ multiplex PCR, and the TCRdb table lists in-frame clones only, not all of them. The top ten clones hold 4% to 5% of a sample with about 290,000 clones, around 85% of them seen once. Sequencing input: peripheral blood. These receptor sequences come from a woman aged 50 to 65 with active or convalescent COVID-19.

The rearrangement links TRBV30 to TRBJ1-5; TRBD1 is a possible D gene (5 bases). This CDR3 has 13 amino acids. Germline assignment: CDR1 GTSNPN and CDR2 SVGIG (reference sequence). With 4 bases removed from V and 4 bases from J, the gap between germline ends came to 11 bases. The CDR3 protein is CAWNTGGNQPQHF. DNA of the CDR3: TGTGCCTGGAATACGGGGGGGAATCAGCCCCAGCATTTT.

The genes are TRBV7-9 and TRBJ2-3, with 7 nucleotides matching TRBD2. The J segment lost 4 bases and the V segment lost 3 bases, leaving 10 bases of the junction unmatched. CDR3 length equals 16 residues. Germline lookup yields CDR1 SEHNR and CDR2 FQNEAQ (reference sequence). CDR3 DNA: TGTGCCAGCAGCTTCGGTCCCACTGCGGGGGCAGATACGCAGTATTTT. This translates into CASSFGPTAGADTQYF.

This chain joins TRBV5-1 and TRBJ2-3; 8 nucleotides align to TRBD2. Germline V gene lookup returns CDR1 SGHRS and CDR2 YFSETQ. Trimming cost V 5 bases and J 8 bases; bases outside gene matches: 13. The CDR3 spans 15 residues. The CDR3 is CASRRGLAGSITQYF. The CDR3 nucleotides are TGCGCCAGCAGACGGGGGCTAGCGGGTTCAATTACGCAGTATTTT.

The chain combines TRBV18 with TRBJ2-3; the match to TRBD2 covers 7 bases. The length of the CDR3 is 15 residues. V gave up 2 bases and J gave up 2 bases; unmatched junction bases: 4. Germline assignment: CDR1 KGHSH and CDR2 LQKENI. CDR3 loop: CASSPVAGSTDTQYF. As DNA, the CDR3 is TGTGCCAGCTCACCAGTAGCGGGCTCCACAGATACGCAGTATTTT.

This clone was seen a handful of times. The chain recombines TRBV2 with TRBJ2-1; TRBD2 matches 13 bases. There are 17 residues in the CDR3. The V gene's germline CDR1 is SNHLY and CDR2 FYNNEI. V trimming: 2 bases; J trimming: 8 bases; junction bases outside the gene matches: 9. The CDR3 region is CASSERPGLAGIYEQFF. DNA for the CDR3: TGTGCCAGCAGTGAACGACCGGGACTAGCGGGAATATATGAGCAGTTCTTC.

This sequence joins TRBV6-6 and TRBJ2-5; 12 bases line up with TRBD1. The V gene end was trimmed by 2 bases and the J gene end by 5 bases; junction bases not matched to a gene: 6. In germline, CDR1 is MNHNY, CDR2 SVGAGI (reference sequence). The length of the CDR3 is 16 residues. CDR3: CASSYGDRGRLETQYF. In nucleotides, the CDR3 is TGTGCCAGCAGTTACGGGGACAGGGGGCGATTGGAGACCCAGTACTTC.

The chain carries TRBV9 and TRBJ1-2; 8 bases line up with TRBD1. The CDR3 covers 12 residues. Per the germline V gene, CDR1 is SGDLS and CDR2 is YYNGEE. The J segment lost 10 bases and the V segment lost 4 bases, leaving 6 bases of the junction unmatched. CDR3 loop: CASSTQTGDYTF. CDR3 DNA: TGTGCCAGCAGCACCCAGACAGGGGACTACACCTTC.

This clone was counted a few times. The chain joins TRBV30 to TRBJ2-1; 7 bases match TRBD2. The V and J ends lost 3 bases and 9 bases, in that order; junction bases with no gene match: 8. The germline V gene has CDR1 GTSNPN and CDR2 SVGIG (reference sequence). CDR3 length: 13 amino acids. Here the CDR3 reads CAWRGSGWGEQFF. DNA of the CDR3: TGTGCCTGGAGAGGTAGCGGGTGGGGTGAGCAGTTCTTC.

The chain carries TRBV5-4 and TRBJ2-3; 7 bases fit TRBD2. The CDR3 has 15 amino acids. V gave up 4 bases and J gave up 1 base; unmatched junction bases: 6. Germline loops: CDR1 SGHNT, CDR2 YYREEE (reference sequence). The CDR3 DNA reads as TGTGCCAGCAGCCCGAGTACTAGCGGCACAGATACGCAGTATTTT. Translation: CASSPSTSGTDTQYF. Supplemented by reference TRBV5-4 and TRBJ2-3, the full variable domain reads ETGVTQSPTHLIKTRGQQVTLRCSSQSGHNTVSWYQQALGQGPQFIFQYYREEENGRGNFPPRFSGLQFPNYSSELNVNALELDDSALYLCASSPSTSGTDTQYFGPGTRLTVL.

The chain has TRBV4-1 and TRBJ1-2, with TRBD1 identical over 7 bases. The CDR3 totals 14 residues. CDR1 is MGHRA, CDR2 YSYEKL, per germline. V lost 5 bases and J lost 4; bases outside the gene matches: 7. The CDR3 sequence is CASSAPGQIYGYTF. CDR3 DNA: TGCGCCAGCAGCGCCCCGGGACAGATCTATGGCTACACCTTC.

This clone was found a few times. CDR3 amino acids: CASSHQGTTYEQYF. Here the CDR3 DNA reads TGTGCCAGCAGCCATCAGGGCACGACCTACGAGCAGTACTTC. The V call is TRBV11-1, the J call TRBJ2-7, with a possible D match to TRBD1 (5 bases). CDR1 SGHAT and CDR2 FQDESV come from the germline V gene (reference sequence). V gave up 5 bases and J gave up 2 bases, with 13 bases separating them. The CDR3 consists of 14 residues.

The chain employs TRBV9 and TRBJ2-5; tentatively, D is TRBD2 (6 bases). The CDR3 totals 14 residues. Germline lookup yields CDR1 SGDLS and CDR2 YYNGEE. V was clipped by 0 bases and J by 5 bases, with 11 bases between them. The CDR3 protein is CASSVAGVMETQYF. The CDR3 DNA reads TGTGCCAGCAGCGTAGCGGGAGTGATGGAGACCCAGTACTTC.

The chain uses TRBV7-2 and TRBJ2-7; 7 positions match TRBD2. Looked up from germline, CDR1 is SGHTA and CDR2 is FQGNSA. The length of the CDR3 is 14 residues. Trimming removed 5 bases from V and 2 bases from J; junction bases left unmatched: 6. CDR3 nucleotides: TGTGCCAGCAGCCAACCTAGCGGACCCTACGAGCAGTACTTC. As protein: CASSQPSGPYEQYF.

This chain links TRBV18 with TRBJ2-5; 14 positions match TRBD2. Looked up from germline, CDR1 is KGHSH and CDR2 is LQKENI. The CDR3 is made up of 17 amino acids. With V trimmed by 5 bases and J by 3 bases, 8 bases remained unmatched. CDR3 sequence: CASSSGTSGSAEETQYF. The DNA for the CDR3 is TGTGCCAGCTCATCTGGGACTAGCGGGAGTGCGGAAGAGACCCAGTACTTC.

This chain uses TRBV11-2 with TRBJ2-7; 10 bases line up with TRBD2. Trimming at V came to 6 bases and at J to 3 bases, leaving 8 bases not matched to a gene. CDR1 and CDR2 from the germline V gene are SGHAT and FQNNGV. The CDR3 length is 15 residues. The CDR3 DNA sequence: TGTGCCAGCAGTCACGGACTAGCGGAGATCTACGAGCAGTACTTC. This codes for CASSHGLAEIYEQYF.